This entry concerns a single TCR beta chain. What it binds is unknown. Sequencing used immunoSEQ multiplex PCR; TCRdb keeps in-frame clones, though not all of them. The table records about 23,000 clones, 65% to 80% of them present only once. CDR3 length equals 15 residues. Germline CDR1 is MNHNY and CDR2 is SVGAGI (reference sequence). The V gene end was trimmed by 5 bases and the J gene end by 7 bases; junction bases not matched to a gene: 7. These data come from a study of OX40 agonist ivuxolimab in advanced cancers. Study background: At doses from 0.01 to 10 mg/kg, patients were given intravenous ivuxolimab every 2 weeks.

Overall study results and limits: Among T cells, CD8+ cells averaged more expanded clones than CD4+ cells.

Sequenced here: CD4+ or CD8+ T cells sorted from blood, sampled in a trial of the OX40 agonist ivuxolimab. The TCR originated in an adult with an advanced solid tumor such as melanoma, head and neck, liver or kidney cancer. The gene calls are TRBV6-6 and TRBJ1-6, with TRBD1 matching 8 bases. The CDR3 bases are TGTGCCAGCAGTGAGACAGGGGCACGGAATTCACCCCTCCACTTT. Amino acid sequence: CASSETGARNSPLHF.